The text below deals with one T cell receptor (beta chain). The sample is drawn from a study of blood T cell repertoires in COVID-19. Study overall: COVID-19 samples from acute and convalescent phases originated in the United States, Italy and Spain. T cells, B-cell-depleted T cells, or PBMCs provided the cDNA or gDNA that served as material.

V was clipped by 2 bases and J by 9 bases; unmatched bases: 6. Looked up from germline, CDR1 is GTSNPN and CDR2 is SVGIG (reference sequence). This CDR3 has 13 residues. Authors' processing steps: The authors estimated nucleated cell counts from reference gene primer amplification. The method was immunoSEQ multiplex PCR; TCRdb's version includes in-frame clones alone and lacks a portion of them. V and J calls plus clone size are reproduced from that table; the DNA served to infer D and trimming. The sample lists 90,000 to 150,000 clones, more than 85% occurring once. The V gene is TRBV30, the J gene TRBJ2-3; TRBD2 matches at 9 bases. Specimen: peripheral blood. The TCR comes from a human donor with acute or convalescent COVID-19. The donor label of this sample is uncertain. The CDR3 spells CAWSWTSAGTQYF. CDR3 bases: TGTGCCTGGAGTTGGACTAGCGCGGGGACGCAGTATTTT.